The 26 T cell receptor beta chains below come from one sample, sequenced in a study of blood T cell repertoires in COVID-19 (dated by TCRdb to the early 2020s). Library prep was done by the immunoSEQ multiplex PCR assay. TCRdb limited this immuneACCESS table to in-frame rearrangements with V and J called. A share of clones is missing; checked studies link under half to unresolved V genes, and the rest is unexplained. Within this sample are 150,000 to 200,000 clones, with roughly 80% of them counted one time only. Around 5.1% of the sample belongs to the ten largest clones. Sequences were obtained from PBMCs or T cells enriched from blood (not recorded which). Every receptor here comes from a middle-aged woman with acute COVID-19.

Comments on this clone: The same CDR3 is also encoded by other DNA sequences in this sample. V is TRBV18 and J is TRBJ1-2, with TRBD1 matching 7 bases. The CDR3 is 13 amino acids. Germline CDR1 reads KGHSH; CDR2 reads LQKENI. The V segment lost 3 bases and the J segment 8 bases; nucleotides outside the gene matches: 6. CDR3 amino acids: CASSPGTAGGYTF. As DNA, the CDR3 is TGTGCCAGCTCACCCGGGACAGCGGGCGGCTACACCTTC.

CDR3 in amino acids: CSAPTGTLHYGYTF. The CDR3 coding sequence is TGCAGCGCCCCCACAGGGACCCTACACTATGGCTACACCTTC. The chain is built from TRBV29-1 and TRBJ1-2; D perhaps matches TRBD1 (6 bases). Per germline, CDR1 SQVTM and CDR2 ANQGSEA. The V end was cut by 7 bases, the J end by 3 bases, with 18 bases between. The CDR3 spans 14 residues.

This clone was detected only once. This chain uses TRBV27 with TRBJ2-5; TRBD2 aligns across 10 bases. This CDR3 is built from 15 residues. V trimming: 3 bases; J trimming: 4 bases; junction bases outside the gene matches: 5. The germline V gene has CDR1 MNHEY and CDR2 SMNVEV (reference sequence). Written as DNA, the CDR3 is TGTGCCAGCAGTTTGCTAGCGGGAGCCGGAGAGACCCAGTACTTC. It specifies CASSLLAGAGETQYF.

V usage is TRBV5-8 and J usage is TRBJ1-2; 11 bases match TRBD1. Trimming cost V 4 bases and J 4 bases; bases outside gene matches: 3. Germline values: CDR1 SGHTS, CDR2 YDEGEE. CDR3 length: 14 amino acids. In DNA, the CDR3 is TGTGCCAGCAGCGGACAGGGGGCCGGCTATGGCTACACCTTC. Its protein product is CASSGQGAGYGYTF. The full variable domain, in which reference TRBV5-8 and TRBJ1-2 provide the parts outside the CDR3, is EAGVTQSPTHLIKTRGQQATLRCSPISGHTSVYWYQQALGLGLQFLLWYDEGEERNRGNFPPRFSGRQFPNYSSELNVNALELEDSALYLCASSGQGAGYGYTFGSGTRLTVV.

As regards this clone: Only one base separates this from a far larger clonotype, so it likely reflects a read error. The rearrangement links TRBV7-9 to TRBJ1-5, with TRBD1 identical over 9 bases. The V gene's germline CDR1 is SEHNR and CDR2 FQNEAQ (reference sequence). V lost 1 base to trimming and J lost 3 bases; unmatched junction nucleotides: 1. CDR3 length: 15 residues. CDR3 sequence: CASSLGTGDNQPQHF. CDR3 sequence (DNA): TGTGCCAGCAGCTTAGGGACAGGGGACAATCAGCCCCAGCATTTT.

This clone was observed once. V usage is TRBV6-1 and J usage is TRBJ1-2; D perhaps matches TRBD1 (5 bases). CDR1 is MNHNS, CDR2 SASEGT, per germline. The V end was cut by 3 bases, the J end by 4 bases, with 15 bases between. The CDR3 covers 15 residues. This chain's CDR3 is CASSEGPLQGYGYTF. For the CDR3, the DNA is TGTGCCAGCAGTGAGGGGCCCCTCCAAGGCTATGGCTACACCTTC.

The chain uses TRBV6-5 and TRBJ2-7; the match to TRBD1 covers 11 bases. This CDR3 spans 14 amino acids. The V segment lost 6 bases and the J segment 0 bases; nucleotides outside the gene matches: 1. The germline V gene has CDR1 MNHEY and CDR2 SVGAGI. Here the CDR3 reads CASRGTGGSYEQYV. CDR3 in DNA: TGTGCCAGCAGGGGGACAGGGGGCTCCTACGAGCAGTACGTC.

This clone has just a few counts. The CDR3 spells CASSPDNHEQYF. The DNA for the CDR3 is TGTGCCAGCTCACCTGACAATCACGAGCAGTACTTC. The V and J genes are TRBV18 and TRBJ2-7; D gene unclear. This CDR3 spans 12 amino acids. The V gene lost 3 bases and the J gene lost 5 bases, with 8 bases spanning the gap. The germline gives CDR1 KGHSH, CDR2 LQKENI.

The V call is TRBV5-1, the J call TRBJ2-5; D perhaps matches TRBD1 (5 bases). The CDR3 extends over 12 amino acids. V was trimmed by 5 bases and J by 3 bases, leaving 8 bases between them. Looked up from germline, CDR1 is SGHRS and CDR2 is YFSETQ. CDR3 loop: CASRQDKETQYF. CDR3 nucleotide sequence: TGCGCCAGCAGACAGGATAAAGAGACCCAGTACTTC.

This rearrangement joins TRBV14 to TRBJ2-2, with 11 bases lining up with TRBD1. The V segment lost 6 bases and the J segment 5 bases; nucleotides outside the gene matches: 11. CDR1 and CDR2 from the germline V gene are SGHDN and FVKESK. The CDR3 is 17 amino acids. For the CDR3, the DNA is TGTGCCAGCAGTCTCCACCCGGGACAGGGGGGAACCGGGGAGCTGTTTTTT. Translated, it gives CASSLHPGQGGTGELFF.

The V call is TRBV15, the J call TRBJ2-2; TRBD2 is a possible D gene (6 bases). The CDR3 has 17 residues. Trimming left V 5 bases short and J 0 bases short, with 16 bases between. The germline V gene encodes CDR1 LNHNV and CDR2 YYDKDF (reference sequence). CDR3 coding DNA: TGTGCCACCAGCGGGGGGAAGAGCGGTGCGAACACCGGGGAGCTGTTTTTT. Translation gives CATSGGKSGANTGELFF.

The DNA of the CDR3 is TGTGCCACCAGCAGAGGATTCTCCCTCTTAGCGGACGCCAAAAACATTCAGTACTTC. This encodes CATSRGFSLLADAKNIQYF. The gene calls are TRBV15 and TRBJ2-4; TRBD2 is a possible D gene (6 bases). The CDR3 is made up of 19 amino acids. V lost 1 base to trimming and J lost 1 base, with 20 bases between them. Germline V gene lookup returns CDR1 LNHNV and CDR2 YYDKDF (reference sequence).

The CDR3 protein is CASSQGARAINTGELFF. Here the CDR3 DNA reads TGTGCCAGCAGCCAGGGGGCCCGCGCCATTAACACCGGGGAGCTGTTTTTT. The chain has TRBV14 and TRBJ2-2; possible D gene TRBD1, 6 bases. This CDR3 has 17 residues. V shed 3 bases and J shed 2 bases, with 16 bases lying between them. The germline V gene encodes CDR1 SGHDN and CDR2 FVKESK.

The chain couples TRBV18 to TRBJ2-3, with D perhaps TRBD2 (6 bases). V was shortened by 5 bases and J by 4 bases, with 10 bases between the two germline ends. The CDR3 loop spans 13 amino acids. Germline CDR1 KGHSH, CDR2 LQKENI. The CDR3 sequence is CASSTRGSDTQYF. Here the CDR3 DNA reads TGTGCCAGCTCAACCCGGGGGTCAGATACGCAGTATTTT. Using reference TRBV18 and TRBJ2-3 for the parts outside the CDR3, the full variable domain is NAGVMQNPRHLVRRRGQEARLRCSPMKGHSHVYWYRQLPEEGLKFMVYLQKENIIDESGMPKERFSAEFPKEGPSILRIQQVVRGDSAAYFCASSTRGSDTQYFGPGTRLTVL.

The chain joins TRBV24-1 to TRBJ1-2; possible D gene TRBD1, 5 bases. The CDR3 length is 14 residues. In germline, CDR1 is KGHDR, CDR2 SFDVKD. The ends were cut back, 10 bases at V and 4 bases at J, with 18 bases in the middle. The CDR3: CATSAGQFGYGYTF. CDR3 bases: TGTGCCACTTCAGCGGGGCAGTTTGGCTATGGCTACACCTTC.

This rearrangement joins TRBV6-2 or TRBV6-3 to TRBJ2-7; perhaps TRBD1 as D (6 bases). Germline CDR1 reads MNHEY; CDR2 reads SVGEGT. The CDR3 spans 15 residues. The ends were cut back, 0 bases at V and 4 bases at J, with 13 bases in the middle. CDR3 nucleotide sequence: TGTGCCAGCAGTTACTCGACTGGGGGCGGGTACGAGCAGTACTTC. As protein: CASSYSTGGGYEQYF.

V and J are TRBV6-4 and TRBJ2-1; tentative D call: TRBD1 (8 bases). The CDR3 is made up of 14 amino acids. The V gene's germline CDR1 is MRHNA and CDR2 SNTAGT. V gave up 7 bases and J gave up 9 bases, with 19 bases separating them. CDR3 loop: CASKTEQGGTEQFF. The CDR3 coding sequence is TGTGCCAGCAAAACCGAACAGGGGGGGACTGAGCAGTTCTTC.

The CDR3 DNA reads TGTGCCAGCAGTTTGTTCGGGATCGGGAATCAGCCCCAGCATTTT. It codes for CASSLFGIGNQPQHF. The chain joins TRBV27 to TRBJ1-5; D unclear. With 3 bases removed from V and 4 bases from J, the gap between germline ends came to 13 bases. This CDR3 is 15 amino acids long. The V gene's germline CDR1 is MNHEY and CDR2 SMNVEV (reference sequence).

V usage is TRBV30 and J usage is TRBJ2-1, with 10 bases aligning to TRBD2. This CDR3 region has 16 residues. V was clipped by 1 base and J by 6 bases; unmatched bases: 9. Germline V CDR1 and CDR2: GTSNPN, SVGIG (reference sequence). Here the CDR3 reads CAWSGDRTSGRNEQFF. The CDR3 nucleotides are TGTGCCTGGAGTGGGGACCGGACTAGCGGCCGCAATGAGCAGTTCTTC.

This rearrangement joins TRBV28 to TRBJ2-3; D unresolved. V was shortened by 5 bases and J by 5 bases, with 14 bases between the two germline ends. The CDR3 totals 14 residues. Looked up from germline, CDR1 is MDHEN and CDR2 is SYDVKM. The CDR3 reads CASSPLYLRDTQYF. CDR3 coding DNA: TGTGCCAGCAGTCCCCTCTATTTAAGAGATACGCAGTATTTT.

Comment on this clone: In the same sample, other DNA sequences code for this CDR3. The CDR3 nucleotides are TGTGCCAGCAGCGTAGGACTAGCGGGAGGCACCGGGGAGCTGTTTTTT. Its translation is CASSVGLAGGTGELFF. The chain is built from TRBV9 and TRBJ2-2; 13 nucleotides align to TRBD2. The CDR3 is made up of 16 amino acids. The V and J ends lost 0 bases and 4 bases, in that order; junction bases with no gene match: 0. Per the germline V gene, CDR1 is SGDLS and CDR2 is YYNGEE. The whole variable domain, remainder taken from reference TRBV9 and TRBJ2-2, is DSGVTQTPKHLITATGQRVTLRCSPRSGDLSVYWYQQSLDQGLQFLIQYYNGEERAKGNILERFSAQQFPDLHSELNLSSLELGDSALYFCASSVGLAGGTGELFFGEGSRLTVL.

This clone was found once. This chain joins TRBV5-1 and TRBJ1-1; 10 bases match TRBD1. V was clipped by 2 bases and J by 1 base; unmatched bases: 2. Germline V lookup: CDR1 SGHRS, CDR2 YFSETQ. This CDR3 spans 15 amino acids. This CDR3 reads CASSFRQGANTEAFF. The CDR3 DNA reads TGCGCCAGCAGCTTCCGACAGGGGGCGAACACTGAAGCTTTCTTT.

V is TRBV7-6 and J is TRBJ1-5; the D gene is possibly TRBD1 (5 bases). In germline, CDR1 is SGHVS, CDR2 FNYEAQ. The CDR3 consists of 13 residues. Trimming stripped 2 bases from V and 4 bases from J, with 6 bases between. The CDR3 DNA reads TGTGCCAGCAGCTTAAGGGGTAATCAGCCCCAGCATTTT. Translated: CASSLRGNQPQHF.

The table lists this clone with a few counts. CDR3 protein: CASSLGVGSRSYNEQFF. CDR3 DNA: TGTGCCAGCAGCTTAGGGGTCGGGAGTAGGTCCTACAATGAGCAGTTCTTC. The chain joins TRBV11-3 to TRBJ2-1, with D possibly being TRBD2 (6 bases). Germline V lookup: CDR1 SGHNT, CDR2 YENEEA. V lost 1 base and J lost 1, with 14 bases in between. The CDR3 has 17 amino acids.

This clone was detected many times. The gene calls are TRBV9 and TRBJ1-4; weak D call: TRBD1 (6 bases). This CDR3 contains 16 residues. CDR1 is SGDLS and CDR2 is YYNGEE in the germline V gene. The ends were cut back, 4 bases at V and 7 bases at J, with 20 bases in the middle. CDR3 in DNA: TGTGCCAGCAGCCCCTCGGACAGCGAAAGTCGTGAAAAACTGTTTTTT. This sequence encodes CASSPSDSESREKLFF.

The chain couples TRBV24-1 to TRBJ2-1, with 9 bases matching TRBD1. J was trimmed by 0 bases and V by 10 bases; bases with no gene match: 9. The CDR3 is 16 residues long. Germline V gene sequence: CDR1 KGHDR, CDR2 SFDVKD. The CDR3 sequence: CATAGDRASSYNEQFF. CDR3 nucleotide sequence: TGTGCCACAGCCGGGGACAGGGCAAGCTCCTACAATGAGCAGTTCTTC.